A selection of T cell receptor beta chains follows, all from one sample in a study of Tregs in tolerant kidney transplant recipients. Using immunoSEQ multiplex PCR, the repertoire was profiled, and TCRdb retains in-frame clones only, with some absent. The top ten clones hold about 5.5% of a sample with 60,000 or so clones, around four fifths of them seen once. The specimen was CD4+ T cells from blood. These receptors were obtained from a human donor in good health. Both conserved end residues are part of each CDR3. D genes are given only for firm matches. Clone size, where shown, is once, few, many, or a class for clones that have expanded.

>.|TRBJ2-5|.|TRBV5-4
CASSPDVGPQETQYF
TGTGCCAGCAGCCCTGATGTAGGACCCCAAGAGACCCAGTACTTC
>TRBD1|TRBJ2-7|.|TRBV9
CASSATGTVSYEQYF
TGTGCCAGCAGCGCAACCGGGACAGTCTCCTACGAGCAGTACTTC
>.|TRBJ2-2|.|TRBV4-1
CASSQDRGQSNTGELFF
TGCGCCAGCAGCCAAGATCGGGGTCAGTCGAACACCGGGGAGCTGTTTTTT
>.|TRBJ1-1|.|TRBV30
CAWSGGLKSVFTEAFF
TGTGCCTGGAGTGGGGGTCTTAAATCTGTTTTCACTGAAGCTTTCTTT
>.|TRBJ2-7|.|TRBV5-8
CASTSRGYEQYF
TGTGCCAGCACCTCCAGGGGCTACGAGCAGTACTTC
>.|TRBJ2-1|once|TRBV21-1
CASSKEGTSGVAYNEQFF
TGTGCCAGCAGCAAAGAAGGGACTAGCGGGGTTGCCTACAATGAGCAGTTCTTC
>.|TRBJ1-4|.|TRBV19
CASSIVDEKLFF
TGTGCCAGTAGTATAGTGGATGAAAAACTGTTTTTT
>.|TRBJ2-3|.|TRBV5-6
CASSLVTNLAATDTQYF
TGTGCCAGCAGCTTGGTGACCAACCTCGCGGCCACAGATACGCAGTATTTT
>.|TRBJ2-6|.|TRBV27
CASSPESGANVLTF
TGTGCCAGCAGCCCCGAGTCTGGGGCCAACGTCCTGACTTTC
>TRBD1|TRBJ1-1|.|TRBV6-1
CASSEDRANTEAFF
TGTGCCAGCAGTGAGGACAGGGCGAACACTGAAGCTTTCTTT
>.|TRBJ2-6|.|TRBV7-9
CASSRGAGSSGANVLTF
TGTGCCAGCAGCCGGGGGGCGGGAAGCTCTGGGGCCAACGTCCTGACTTTC
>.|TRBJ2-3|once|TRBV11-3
CASSLGPRGSGTDTQYF
TGTGCCAGCAGCTTAGGGCCCCGGGGGTCGGGCACAGATACGCAGTATTTT
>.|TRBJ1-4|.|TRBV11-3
CASSFGSLVPAGGYEKLFF
TGTGCCAGCAGCTTCGGTTCTCTGGTTCCCGCCGGAGGATATGAAAAACTGTTTTTT
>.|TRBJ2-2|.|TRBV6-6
CASSYSRAGKPGELFF
TGTGCCAGCAGTTACTCCCGAGCGGGCAAGCCCGGGGAGCTGTTTTTT
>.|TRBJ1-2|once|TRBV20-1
CSATYGYTF
TGCAGTGCTACGTATGGCTACACCTTC
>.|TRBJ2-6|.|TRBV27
CASSTASGANVLTF
TGTGCCAGCTCCACAGCCTCTGGGGCCAACGTCCTGACTTTC
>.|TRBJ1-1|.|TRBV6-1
CASSLGQLGAEAFF
TGTGCCAGCAGTCTAGGACAGCTTGGGGCTGAAGCTTTCTTT
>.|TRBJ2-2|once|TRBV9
CATARAINTGELFF
TGTGCCACCGCCCGAGCGATCAACACCGGGGAGCTGTTTTTT
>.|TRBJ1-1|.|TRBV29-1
CSVPAGQNTEAFF
TGCAGCGTCCCTGCCGGACAGAACACTGAAGCTTTCTTT
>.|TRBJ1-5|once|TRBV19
CASTTSGVEPQHF
TGTGCCAGTACGACGTCTGGGGTAGAGCCCCAGCATTTT
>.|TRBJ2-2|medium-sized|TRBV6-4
CASSTGTGNTGELFF
TGTGCCAGCAGCACCGGGACTGGTAACACCGGGGAGCTGTTTTTT
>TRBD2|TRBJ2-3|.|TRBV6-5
CASRRPGTSGSEQYF
TGTGCCAGCAGAAGGCCCGGGACTAGCGGGAGTGAGCAGTATTTT
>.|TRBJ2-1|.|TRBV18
CASSQEELTEQFF
TGTGCCAGCTCACAGGAAGAGCTGACTGAGCAGTTCTTC
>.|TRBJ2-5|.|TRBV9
CASSLTQTSAETQYF
TGTGCCAGCAGCCTTACCCAGACCAGCGCGGAGACCCAGTACTTC
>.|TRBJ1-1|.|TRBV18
CASSPLNTEAFF
TGTGCCAGCTCACCACTTAACACTGAAGCTTTCTTT
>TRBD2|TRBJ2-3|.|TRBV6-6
CASSYGVAGAGDTQYF
TGTGCCAGCAGTTACGGGGTAGCGGGAGCGGGAGATACGCAGTATTTT
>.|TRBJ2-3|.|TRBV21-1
CASPTSTDTQYF
TGTGCCAGCCCGACGAGCACAGATACGCAGTATTTT
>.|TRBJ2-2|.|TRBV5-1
CASSFRGNTGELFF
TGCGCCAGCAGCTTCCGGGGGAACACCGGGGAGCTGTTTTTT
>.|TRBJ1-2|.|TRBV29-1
CSADHALGYTF
TGCAGCGCTGACCACGCTCTAGGCTACACCTTC
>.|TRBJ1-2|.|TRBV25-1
CASSEYTGRGDGYTF
TGTGCCAGCAGTGAATATACGGGGCGTGGGGATGGCTACACCTTC
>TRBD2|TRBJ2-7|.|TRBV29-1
CSATRTSGSLRAIEQYF
TGCAGCGCTACTAGGACTAGCGGGAGCCTTCGGGCCATAGAGCAGTACTTC
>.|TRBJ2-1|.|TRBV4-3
CASSRTGSSYNEQFF
TGCGCCAGCAGCCGAACAGGGAGCTCCTACAATGAGCAGTTCTTC
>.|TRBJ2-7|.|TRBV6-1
CASREVLGGSEQYF
TGTGCCAGCAGAGAGGTTTTAGGGGGTAGCGAGCAGTACTTC
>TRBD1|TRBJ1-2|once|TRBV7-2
CASTRTGAYGYTF
TGTGCCAGCACCCGGACAGGGGCCTATGGCTACACCTTC
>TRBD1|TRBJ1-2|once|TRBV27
CASSPIRGREGYTF
TGTGCCAGCAGTCCCATCAGGGGGCGCGAGGGCTACACCTTC
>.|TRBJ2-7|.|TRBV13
CASSFTRGRGFSYEQYF
TGTGCCAGCAGCTTTACCAGGGGAAGGGGCTTCTCCTACGAGCAGTACTTC
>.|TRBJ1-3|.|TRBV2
CATSQGPGNTIYF
TGTGCCACCTCACAGGGACCTGGAAACACCATATATTTT
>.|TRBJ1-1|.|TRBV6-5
CASSPLHVNTEAFF
TGTGCCAGCAGCCCACTGCATGTTAACACTGAAGCTTTCTTT
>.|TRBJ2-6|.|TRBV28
CASRRHLSGANVLTF
TGTGCCAGCAGAAGACACCTCTCTGGGGCCAACGTCCTGACTTTC
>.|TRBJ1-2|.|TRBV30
CAWRAMGTNYGYTF
TGTGCCTGGAGGGCGATGGGCACTAACTATGGCTACACCTTC
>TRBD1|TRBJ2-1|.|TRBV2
CASSQDRGLANEQFF
TGTGCCAGCAGTCAGGACAGGGGGCTGGCGAATGAGCAGTTCTTC
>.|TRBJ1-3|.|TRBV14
CASSQVFVGLASSGNTIYF
TGTGCCAGCAGCCAAGTTTTTGTGGGTTTAGCTTCGTCAGGAAACACCATATATTTT
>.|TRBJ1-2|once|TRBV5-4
CASSLGALGGYTF
TGTGCCAGCAGCTTGGGGGCCCTGGGCGGCTACACCTTC
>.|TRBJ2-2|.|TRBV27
CASRVLGDTGELFF
TGTGCCAGCAGGGTTCTAGGAGACACCGGGGAGCTGTTTTTT
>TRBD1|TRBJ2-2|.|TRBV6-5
CASSSARGGELFF
TGTGCCAGCAGTAGCGCCAGGGGGGGGGAGCTGTTTTTT
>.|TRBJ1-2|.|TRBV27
CASSFRGGGYTF
TGTGCCAGCAGTTTTCGGGGGGGAGGCTACACCTTC
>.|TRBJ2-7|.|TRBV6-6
CASSSPGSYEQYF
TGTGCCAGCAGTTCCCCAGGCTCCTACGAGCAGTACTTC
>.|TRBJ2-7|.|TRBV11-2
CASSSRSESAEQYF
TGTGCCAGCAGCTCCAGGTCGGAATCGGCCGAGCAGTACTTC
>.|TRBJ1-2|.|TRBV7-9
CASSLQGPYGYTF
TGTGCCAGCAGCCTCCAAGGCCCGTATGGCTACACCTTC
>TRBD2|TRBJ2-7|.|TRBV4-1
CASSQTPLAGWDEQYF
TGCGCCAGCAGCCAAACGCCGCTAGCGGGGTGGGACGAGCAGTACTTC
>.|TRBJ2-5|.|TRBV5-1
CASSYLGGREETQYF
TGCGCCAGCAGTTACTTAGGAGGCAGGGAAGAGACCCAGTACTTC
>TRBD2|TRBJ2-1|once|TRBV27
CASSLAGGRPKTYNEQFF
TGTGCCAGCAGTTTAGCGGGCGGGAGGCCTAAAACCTACAATGAGCAGTTCTTC
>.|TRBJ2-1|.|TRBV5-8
CASSLVLDAYNEQFF
TGTGCCAGCAGCTTGGTCTTAGACGCGTACAATGAGCAGTTCTTC
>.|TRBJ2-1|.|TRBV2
CASSTYNEQFF
TGTGCCAGCAGTACCTACAATGAGCAGTTCTTC
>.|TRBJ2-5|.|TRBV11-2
CASSLHGQPQETQYF
TGTGCCAGCAGCCTCCACGGACAGCCTCAAGAGACCCAGTACTTC
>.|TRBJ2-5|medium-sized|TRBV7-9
CASSFDSTDGYPQETQYF
TGTGCCAGCAGCTTCGATAGCACGGACGGCTATCCCCAAGAGACCCAGTACTTC
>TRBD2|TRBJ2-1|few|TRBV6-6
CASSYAGTNYNEQFF
TGTGCCAGCAGTTACGCAGGGACTAACTACAATGAGCAGTTCTTC